The 2 T cell receptor beta chains reported below all come from one sample, sequenced in a study of PD-1 blockade in classical Hodgkin lymphoma. Exposure to brentuximab vedotin varied, and each patient had relapsed following autologous stem cell transplantation. Measured with immunoSEQ multiplex PCR; TCRdb has only the in-frame clones, and not every one. The sample has under 15,000 clones, 80% seen once. Sequences were derived from peripheral blood mononuclear cells (PBMCs), sampled at baseline. The receptor source for this set is a human donor with classical Hodgkin lymphoma.

V is TRBV7-7 and J is TRBJ1-1; D is possibly TRBD1 (6 bases). Germline loops: CDR1 SSHAT, CDR2 FNYEAQ (reference sequence). The germline V and J ends were trimmed by 0 bases and 8 bases, with 10 bases remaining between them. This CDR3 is built from 13 residues. The CDR3 DNA reads as TGTGCCAGCAGCTTAGCGGGGGGCCCCGAAGCTTTCTTT. The encoded protein is CASSLAGGPEAFF.

J is TRBJ2-1 and V is TRBV7-9, with 7 bases matching TRBD2. CDR1 and CDR2 from the germline V gene are SEHNR and FQNEAQ (reference sequence). With V trimmed by 2 bases and J by 6 bases, 10 bases remained unmatched. This CDR3 has 16 amino acids. CDR3 loop: CASSLRTSAIPNEQFF. The CDR3 DNA is TGTGCCAGCAGCTTACGGACTAGTGCAATACCCAATGAGCAGTTCTTC.